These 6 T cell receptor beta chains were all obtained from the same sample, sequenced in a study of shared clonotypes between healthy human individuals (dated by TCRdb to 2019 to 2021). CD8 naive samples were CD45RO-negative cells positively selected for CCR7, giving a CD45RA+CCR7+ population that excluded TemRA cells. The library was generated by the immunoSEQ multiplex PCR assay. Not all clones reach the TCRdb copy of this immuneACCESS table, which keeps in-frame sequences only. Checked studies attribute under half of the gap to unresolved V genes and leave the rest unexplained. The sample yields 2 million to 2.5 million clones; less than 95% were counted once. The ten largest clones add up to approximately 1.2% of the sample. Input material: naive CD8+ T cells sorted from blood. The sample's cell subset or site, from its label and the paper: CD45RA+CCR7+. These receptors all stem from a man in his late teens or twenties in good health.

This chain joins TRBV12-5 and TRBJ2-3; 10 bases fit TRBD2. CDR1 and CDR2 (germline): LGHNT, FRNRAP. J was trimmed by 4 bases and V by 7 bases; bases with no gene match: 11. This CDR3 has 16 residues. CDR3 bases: TGTGCTAGTGACCGGCCGGCTAGCGGGAGCGCAGATACGCAGTATTTT. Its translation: CASDRPASGSADTQYF.

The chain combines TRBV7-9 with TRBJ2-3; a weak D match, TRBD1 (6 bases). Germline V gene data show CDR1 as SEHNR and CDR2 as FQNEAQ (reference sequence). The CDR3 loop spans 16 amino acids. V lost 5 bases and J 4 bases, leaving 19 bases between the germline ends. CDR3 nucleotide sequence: TGTGCCAGCAGCGAAACTACAGGGATTAGGCCAGATACGCAGTATTTT. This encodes CASSETTGIRPDTQYF.

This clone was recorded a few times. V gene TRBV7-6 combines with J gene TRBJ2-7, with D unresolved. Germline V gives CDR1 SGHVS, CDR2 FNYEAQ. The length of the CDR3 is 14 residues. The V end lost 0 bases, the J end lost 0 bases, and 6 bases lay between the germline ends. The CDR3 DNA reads TGTGCCAGCAGCTTAGCGACGTCCTCCTACGAGCAGTACTTC. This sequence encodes CASSLATSSYEQYF. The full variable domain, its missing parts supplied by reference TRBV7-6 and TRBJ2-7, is GAGVSQSPRYKVTKRGQDVALRCDPISGHVSLYWYRQALGQGPEFLTYFNYEAQQDKSGLPNDRFSAERPEGSISTLTIQRTEQRDSAMYRCASSLATSSYEQYFGPGTRLTVT.

For the CDR3, the DNA is TGTGCCAGCAGCGTAGCGCGGGTTCAGGGAGAGCAGTTCTTC. This translates into CASSVARVQGEQFF. The chain joins TRBV9 to TRBJ2-1, with D perhaps being TRBD1 or TRBD2 (5 bases each). The CDR3 has 14 amino acids. V dropped 0 bases and J dropped 10 bases, with 14 bases sitting between them. Germline V gene lookup returns CDR1 SGDLS and CDR2 YYNGEE.

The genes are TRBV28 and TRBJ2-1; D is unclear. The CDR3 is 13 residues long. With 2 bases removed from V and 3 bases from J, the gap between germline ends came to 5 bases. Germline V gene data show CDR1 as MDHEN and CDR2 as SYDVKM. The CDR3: CASSLVVYNEQFF. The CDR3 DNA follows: TGTGCCAGCAGTTTAGTTGTCTACAATGAGCAGTTCTTC.

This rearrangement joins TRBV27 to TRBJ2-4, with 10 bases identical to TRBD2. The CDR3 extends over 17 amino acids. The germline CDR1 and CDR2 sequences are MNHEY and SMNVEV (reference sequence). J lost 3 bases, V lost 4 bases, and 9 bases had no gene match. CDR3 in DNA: TGTGCCAGCAGTTCCCCAAGTCAGCGGGGGGGCAAAAACATTCAGTACTTC. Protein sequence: CASSSPSQRGGKNIQYF.